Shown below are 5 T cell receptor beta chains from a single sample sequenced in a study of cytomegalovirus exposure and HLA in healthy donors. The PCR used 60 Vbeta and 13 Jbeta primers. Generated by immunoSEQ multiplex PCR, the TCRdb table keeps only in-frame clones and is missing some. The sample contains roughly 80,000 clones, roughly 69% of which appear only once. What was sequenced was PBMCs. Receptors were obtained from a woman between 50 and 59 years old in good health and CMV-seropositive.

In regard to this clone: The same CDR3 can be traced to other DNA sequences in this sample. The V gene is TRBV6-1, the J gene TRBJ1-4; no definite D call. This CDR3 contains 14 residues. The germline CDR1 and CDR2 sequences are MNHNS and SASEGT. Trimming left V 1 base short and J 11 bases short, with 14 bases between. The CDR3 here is CASSEGLHSGKLFF. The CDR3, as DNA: TGTGCCAGCAGTGAAGGGCTCCACTCGGGGAAACTGTTTTTT.

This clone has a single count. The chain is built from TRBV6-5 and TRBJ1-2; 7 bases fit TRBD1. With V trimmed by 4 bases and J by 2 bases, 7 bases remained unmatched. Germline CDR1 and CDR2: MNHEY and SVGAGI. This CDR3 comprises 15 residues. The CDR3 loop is CASSSPGQLNYGYTF. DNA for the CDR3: TGTGCCAGCAGTTCACCGGGACAGCTAAACTATGGCTACACCTTC.

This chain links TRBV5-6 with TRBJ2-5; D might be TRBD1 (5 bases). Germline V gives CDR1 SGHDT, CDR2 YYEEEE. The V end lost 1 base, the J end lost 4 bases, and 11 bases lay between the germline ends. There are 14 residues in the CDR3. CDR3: CASSLSQGVETQYF. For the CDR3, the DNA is TGTGCCAGCAGCTTGAGCCAGGGTGTAGAGACCCAGTACTTC.

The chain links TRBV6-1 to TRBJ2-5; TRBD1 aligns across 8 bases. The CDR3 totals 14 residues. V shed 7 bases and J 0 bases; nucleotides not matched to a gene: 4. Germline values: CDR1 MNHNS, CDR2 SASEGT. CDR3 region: CASTRDRYQETQYF. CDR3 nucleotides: TGTGCCAGCACTCGGGACAGGTACCAAGAGACCCAGTACTTC.

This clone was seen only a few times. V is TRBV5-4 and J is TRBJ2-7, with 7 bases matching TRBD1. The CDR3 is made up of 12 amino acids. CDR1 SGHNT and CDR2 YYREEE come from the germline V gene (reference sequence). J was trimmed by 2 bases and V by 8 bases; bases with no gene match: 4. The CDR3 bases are TGTGCCAGGAACAGGGGTCCCTACGAGCAGTACGTC. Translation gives CARNRGPYEQYV.